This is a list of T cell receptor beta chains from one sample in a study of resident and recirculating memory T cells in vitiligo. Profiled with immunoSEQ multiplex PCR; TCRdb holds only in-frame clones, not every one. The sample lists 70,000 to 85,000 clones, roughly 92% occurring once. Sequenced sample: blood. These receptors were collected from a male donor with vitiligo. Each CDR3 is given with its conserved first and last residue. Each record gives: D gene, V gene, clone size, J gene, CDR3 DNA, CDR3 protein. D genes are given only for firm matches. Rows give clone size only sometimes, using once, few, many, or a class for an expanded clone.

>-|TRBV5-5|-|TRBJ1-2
TGTGCCAGCAGCCCCGCAGGGTCCTATGGCTACACCTTC
CASSPAGSYGYTF
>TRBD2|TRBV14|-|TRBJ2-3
TGTGCCAGCAGCCAAGTTGCGGGGGACCTCACAGATACGCAGTATTTT
CASSQVAGDLTDTQYF
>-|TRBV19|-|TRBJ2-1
TGTGCCAGTCCCCTCGAGGGGGTCCTATACAATGAGCAGTTCTTC
CASPLEGVLYNEQFF
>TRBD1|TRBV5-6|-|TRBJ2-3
TGTGCCAGCAGCTCCCGAGTGGGGACAGGGGGCACAGATACGCAGTATTTT
CASSSRVGTGGTDTQYF
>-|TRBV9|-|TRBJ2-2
TGTGCCAGCAGCAAAGCTGGGGGCGCGAACACCGGGGAGCTGTTTTTT
CASSKAGGANTGELFF
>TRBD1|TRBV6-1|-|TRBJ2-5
TGTGCCAGCAGTGAAGCGGGACAGGGAGGAGAGACCCAGTACTTC
CASSEAGQGGETQYF
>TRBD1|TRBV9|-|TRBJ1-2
TGTGCCAGCAGCGTCTCCGGGACAGGGAACTATGGCTACACCTTC
CASSVSGTGNYGYTF
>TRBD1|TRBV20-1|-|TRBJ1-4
TGCAGCGGTGCGGACAGGGAAAAACTGTTTTTT
CSGADREKLFF
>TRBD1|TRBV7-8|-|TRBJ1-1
TGTGCCAGCAGCTCCCCCGGGGGGACAGGGAAAGCTTTCTTT
CASSSPGGTGKAFF
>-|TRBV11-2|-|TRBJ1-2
TGTGCCAGCAGCTTTTATGATGGCTACACCTTC
CASSFYDGYTF
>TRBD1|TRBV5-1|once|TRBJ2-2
TGCGCCAGCAGCTTGGAGGGGACAGGGAGGACCGGGGAGCTGTTTTTT
CASSLEGTGRTGELFF
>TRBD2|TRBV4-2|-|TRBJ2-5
TGTGCCAGCAGCTACCTTTTGGGGGGGGAGACCCAGTACTTC
CASSYLLGGETQYF
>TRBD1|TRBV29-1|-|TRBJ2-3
TGCAGCGTTGAAGCGACAGGGTCTGGCACAGATACGCAGTATTTT
CSVEATGSGTDTQYF
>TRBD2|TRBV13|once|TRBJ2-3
TGTGCCAGCAGCCACGGACTAGCGGGGGGGCAGAACACAGATACGCAGTATTTT
CASSHGLAGGQNTDTQYF
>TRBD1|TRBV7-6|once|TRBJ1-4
TGTGCCAGCAGCTTAGAGACAGGGGTAAATGAAAAACTGTTTTTT
CASSLETGVNEKLFF
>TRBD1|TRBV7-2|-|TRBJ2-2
TGTGCCAGCAGCCTGGGACAGGGCATTGCCGGGGAGCTGTTTTTT
CASSLGQGIAGELFF
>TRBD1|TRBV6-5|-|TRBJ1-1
TGTGCCAGCGGGGACAGGGAGAACACTGAAGCTTTCTTT
CASGDRENTEAFF
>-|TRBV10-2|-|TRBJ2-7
TGCGCCAGCCGGGACACCCTCCGCCGGAGCTCCTACGAGCAGTACTTC
CASRDTLRRSSYEQYF
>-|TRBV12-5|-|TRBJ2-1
TGTGCTAGTCAACAGGAAGGCTCCTACAATGAGCAGTTCTTC
CASQQEGSYNEQFF
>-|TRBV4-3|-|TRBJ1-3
TGCGCCAGCAGCCAAGATTACGGTCTCTCTGGAAACACCATATATTTT
CASSQDYGLSGNTIYF
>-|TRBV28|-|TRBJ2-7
TGTGCCAGCAGTGGGCAACAAATATATTACGAGCAGTACTTC
CASSGQQIYYEQYF
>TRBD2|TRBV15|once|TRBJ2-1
TGTGCCACGCAAGTCGGGGGGGGCCGTAACTCCTACAATGAGCAGTTCTTC
CATQVGGGRNSYNEQFF
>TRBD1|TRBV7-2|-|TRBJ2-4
TGTGCCAGCAGCTTACGGACAGGGGACAAAAACATTCAGTACTTC
CASSLRTGDKNIQYF
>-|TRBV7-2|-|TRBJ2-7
TGTGCCAGCAGCCTGGCAGGGGTCCACGAGCAGTACTTC
CASSLAGVHEQYF
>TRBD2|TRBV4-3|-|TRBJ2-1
TGCGCCAGCAGCCAAGACGCTAGCGGGTCTTACAATGAGCAGTTCTTC
CASSQDASGSYNEQFF
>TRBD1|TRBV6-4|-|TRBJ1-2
TGTGCCAGCAGTGTGGAGGCAGGGGGCGGTTATGGCTACACCTTC
CASSVEAGGGYGYTF
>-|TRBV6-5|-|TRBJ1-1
TGTGCCAGCAAACTGGACAGGAACACTGAAGCTTTCTTT
CASKLDRNTEAFF
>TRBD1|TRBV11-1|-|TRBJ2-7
TGTGCCAGCAGCTACTTAGACAGGGGGGAACTCGAGCAGTACTTC
CASSYLDRGELEQYF
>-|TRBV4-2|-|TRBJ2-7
TGTGCCAGCAGCCAAGCTCCCGGGAGCTCCTACGAGCAGTACTTC
CASSQAPGSSYEQYF
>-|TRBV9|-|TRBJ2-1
TGTGCCAGCAGCGTGGGGGGGGCTGGTGACAATGAGCAGTTCTTC
CASSVGGAGDNEQFF
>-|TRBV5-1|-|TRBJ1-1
TGCGCCAGCAGCTTGGCGGGGGAGATCACTGAAGCTTTCTTT
CASSLAGEITEAFF
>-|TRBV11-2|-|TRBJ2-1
TGTGCCAGCAGGACCGGGACAAACTCCTACAATGAGCAGTTCTTC
CASRTGTNSYNEQFF
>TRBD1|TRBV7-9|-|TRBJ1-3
TGTGCCAGCACCCAGGGGGCGACCTATTTCTCTGGAAACACCATATATTTT
CASTQGATYFSGNTIYF
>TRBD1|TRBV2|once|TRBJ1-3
TGTGCCAGCAGAGGGACAGGGGGCACGGCAAACACCATATATTTT
CASRGTGGTANTIYF
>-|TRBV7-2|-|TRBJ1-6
TGTGCCAGCAGCTTATTTGGGAGGGGCAGGAATTCACCCCTCCACTTT
CASSLFGRGRNSPLHF
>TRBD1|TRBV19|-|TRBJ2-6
TGTGCCAGTAGTATAGGGGACAGGGGGCGGTCTGGGGCCAACGTCCTGACTTTC
CASSIGDRGRSGANVLTF
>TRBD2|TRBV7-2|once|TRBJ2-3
TGTGCCAGCAGCGTGGGACTAGCGGGGGGGCCGGATACGCAGTATTTT
CASSVGLAGGPDTQYF
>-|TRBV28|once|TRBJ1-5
TGTGCCAGCAGCACGCTCCGGGACAATCAGCCCCAGCATTTT
CASSTLRDNQPQHF
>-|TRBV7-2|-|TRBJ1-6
TGTGCCAGCAGGACAGGTGGGTCCCACTCACCCCTCCACTTT
CASRTGGSHSPLHF
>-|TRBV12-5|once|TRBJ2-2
TGTGCTAGTGGTTTGGTACGAGGGCCCGGGGAGCTGTTTTTT
CASGLVRGPGELFF
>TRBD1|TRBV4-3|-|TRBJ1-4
TGCGCCAGCAGCCTACAGGGGGCCGATGAAAAACTGTTTTTT
CASSLQGADEKLFF
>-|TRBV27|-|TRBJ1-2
TGTGCCAGCAGTTTATCGTCGTCGGGAGACCTCTATGGCTACACCTTC
CASSLSSSGDLYGYTF